The entry below gives a single T cell receptor (beta chain) sequence along with its context. Its antigen is unidentified. The sample originates from a study of cytomegalovirus exposure and HLA in healthy donors. Overall study context: Researchers found that around 80% of fewer than 450 genotyped donors fell within the Caucasian-associated ancestry cluster.

Whole-study results and caveats: Sequencing had likely introduced a cluster of highly shared sequence variants as an artifact.

PCR employed 60 Vbeta and 13 Jbeta primers. Sequenced by immunoSEQ multiplex PCR; TCRdb stores in-frame clones only, minus some. The table has some 170,000 clones, 75% to 85% seen once. The specimen sequenced was PBMCs. The receptor was derived from a woman between 55 and 75 years old in good health and CMV-seropositive.

CDR3 DNA: TGTGCCAGGCACTCCAGGGGCTTAAACTATGGCTACACCTTC. This gives the protein CARHSRGLNYGYTF. This rearrangement joins TRBV4-2 to TRBJ1-2; D is perhaps TRBD1 (6 bases). V dropped 9 bases and J dropped 2 bases, with 16 bases sitting between them. The CDR3 has 14 amino acids. Germline V gives CDR1 LGHNA, CDR2 YNFKEQ.